This is a list of T cell receptor beta chains from one sample in a study of long-term antiretroviral therapy in people with HIV. Sequenced by immunoSEQ multiplex PCR; TCRdb stores in-frame clones only, minus some. The sample carries about 14,000 clones, about 82% recorded once. The sequencing used unsorted PBMCs, collected 1.8 years before starting antiretroviral therapy. Receptor source: a woman in her thirties or forties with HIV. CDR3s include the opening cysteine and the closing phenylalanine or tryptophan. The D gene is left open where the match is weak. The listing skips clone size in some rows; elsewhere it reads once, few, many or a size class.

V	D	J	length	size	CDR3	DNA
TRBV5-1	TRBD2	TRBJ2-3	15	NA	CASSPLAGGGDTQYF	TGCGCCAGCAGCCCGCTAGCGGGAGGAGGAGATACGCAGTATTTT
TRBV7-3	NA	TRBJ2-6	16	once	CASSLTRDTGANVLTF	TGTGCCAGCAGCTTAACTCGGGACACTGGGGCCAACGTCCTGACTTTC
TRBV10-3	NA	TRBJ2-1	16	NA	CAISESQADLYNEQFF	TGTGCCATCAGTGAGTCCCAAGCAGACCTCTACAATGAGCAGTTCTTC
TRBV28	NA	TRBJ1-4	16	NA	CASSGDGLILNEKLFF	TGTGCCAGCAGTGGGGACGGACTGATTCTTAATGAAAAACTGTTTTTT
TRBV7-3	NA	TRBJ2-3	13	NA	CASSLTGTDTQYF	TGTGCCAGCAGCTTAACGGGGACAGATACGCAGTATTTT
TRBV28	NA	TRBJ2-1	16	NA	CASSLLGQSSYNEQFF	TGTGCCAGCAGTTTATTGGGACAAAGCTCCTACAATGAGCAGTTCTTC
TRBV7-3	NA	TRBJ2-3	16	NA	CASSSQTTGSTDTQYF	TGTGCCAGCAGCTCCCAGACCACAGGGAGCACAGATACGCAGTATTTT
TRBV29-1	TRBD2	TRBJ2-5	15	few	CSVTGLAGWQETQYF	TGCAGCGTCACGGGACTAGCGGGATGGCAAGAGACCCAGTACTTC
TRBV5-5	NA	TRBJ2-5	14	NA	CASSFSRADETQYF	TGTGCCAGCAGCTTTTCCAGGGCCGATGAGACCCAGTACTTC
TRBV7-2	NA	TRBJ1-5	12	once	CASSLRGQPQHF	TGTGCCAGCAGCTTAAGGGGTCAGCCCCAGCATTTT
TRBV4-1	NA	TRBJ2-7	13	NA	CASSRDTQWEQYF	TGCGCCAGCAGCCGGGACACACAGTGGGAGCAGTACTTC
TRBV2	NA	TRBJ1-2	12	NA	CASSDFTGGYTF	TGTGCCAGCAGTGATTTTACAGGGGGCTACACCTTC
TRBV6-1	TRBD1	TRBJ2-1	14	NA	CASSEIQGAREQFF	TGTGCCAGCAGTGAAATACAGGGGGCGCGGGAGCAGTTCTTC
TRBV5-1	NA	TRBJ2-2	12	NA	CATLGVNGELFF	TGCGCCACACTAGGGGTGAACGGGGAGCTGTTTTTT
TRBV6-1	TRBD1	TRBJ1-5	15	NA	CASRPTGDSNQPQHF	TGTGCCAGCAGACCGACAGGGGATAGCAATCAGCCCCAGCATTTT
TRBV20-1	NA	TRBJ2-7	11	NA	CSAPDRAQKYF	TGCAGTGCTCCCGATCGGGCCCAGAAGTACTTC
TRBV6-5	NA	TRBJ2-2	14	NA	CASRMDSSTGELFF	TGTGCCAGCAGAATGGACAGTAGTACCGGGGAGCTGTTTTTT
TRBV30	NA	TRBJ1-1	18	few	CACNNLSGGVGENTEAFF	TGTGCCTGCAATAATCTGTCTGGGGGTGTGGGGGAGAACACTGAAGCTTTCTTT
TRBV2	TRBD2	TRBJ2-2	17	few	CASRSFGGAGDTGELFF	TGTGCCAGCAGATCCTTTGGAGGAGCGGGAGATACCGGGGAGCTGTTTTTT
TRBV6-5	TRBD2	TRBJ2-3	16	NA	CASSYLSGLGELTQYF	TGTGCCAGCAGTTATCTAAGCGGACTAGGAGAGCTTACGCAGTATTTT
TRBV28	NA	TRBJ1-2	14	NA	CASSRGQSVYGYTF	TGTGCCAGCAGCCGCGGACAGAGCGTTTATGGCTACACCTTC
TRBV5-1	TRBD2	TRBJ2-1	15	once	CASSLFGLANNEQFF	TGCGCCAGCAGCTTGTTCGGACTAGCGAACAATGAGCAGTTCTTC
TRBV19	NA	TRBJ2-7	14	NA	CASSIGQPSYEQYF	TGTGCCAGTAGTATAGGACAACCATCCTACGAGCAGTACTTC
TRBV4-2	TRBD1	TRBJ2-6	17	NA	CASSQGQGVTGANVLTF	TGTGCCAGCAGCCAGGGACAGGGAGTCACTGGGGCCAACGTCCTGACTTTC
TRBV7-9	NA	TRBJ2-5	16	NA	CASSSLLDKGQETQYF	TGTGCCAGCAGCTCCCTACTAGACAAGGGGCAAGAGACCCAGTACTTC
TRBV7-9	NA	TRBJ1-1	12	once	CASSLGHWEAFF	TGTGCCAGCAGCTTAGGACACTGGGAAGCTTTCTTT
TRBV7-6	TRBD2	TRBJ2-3	13	NA	CASTGGFTDTQYF	TGTGCCAGCACGGGAGGGTTCACAGATACGCAGTATTTT
TRBV19	TRBD1	TRBJ1-5	15	NA	CASSRGQVSNQPQHF	TGTGCCAGTAGTAGGGGACAGGTTAGCAATCAGCCCCAGCATTTT
TRBV20-1	NA	TRBJ1-2	11	NA	CSPRAPSSADF	TGCAGTCCAAGGGCCCCGTCGTCGGCAGACTTC
TRBV6-6	NA	TRBJ1-5	14	NA	CASSPFLQDQPQHF	TGTGCCAGCAGTCCCTTCCTTCAGGACCAGCCCCAGCATTTT
TRBV19	NA	TRBJ1-1	15	NA	CASRTEPYESSEAFF	TGTGCCAGTAGGACTGAGCCTTACGAGAGTTCTGAAGCTTTCTTT
TRBV29-1	TRBD2	TRBJ2-2	17	NA	CSAGTSGTSANTGELFF	TGCAGCGCCGGGACTAGCGGGACCTCCGCGAACACCGGGGAGCTGTTTTTT
TRBV11-2	TRBD2	TRBJ2-1	15	NA	CASSLVLARSNEQFF	TGTGCCAGCAGCTTGGTACTAGCGAGATCAAATGAGCAGTTCTTC
TRBV27	TRBD2	TRBJ2-1	14	NA	CASSLAGGLNEQFF	TGTGCCAGCAGTTTAGCGGGAGGGCTCAATGAGCAGTTCTTC
TRBV7-2	TRBD1	TRBJ1-2	16	once	CASSLTGTGGGYGYTF	TGTGCCAGCAGCTTAACCGGGACAGGGGGGGGTTATGGCTACACCTTC
TRBV5-1	NA	TRBJ2-3	15	NA	CASSSRVSSTDTQYF	TGCGCCAGCAGCTCCAGGGTTTCTAGCACAGATACGCAGTATTTT
TRBV18	TRBD2	TRBJ2-1	16	NA	CASSLPGLAGGNEQFF	TGTGCCAGCTCACTGCCGGGACTAGCGGGAGGGAATGAGCAGTTCTTC
TRBV28	NA	TRBJ1-5	12	NA	CASSLSTQPQHF	TGTGCCAGCAGTTTATCGACCCAGCCCCAGCATTTT
TRBV19	NA	TRBJ1-2	15	NA	CASQTGLGDNYGYTF	TGTGCCAGTCAAACCGGGTTAGGAGATAACTATGGCTACACCTTC
TRBV25-1	NA	TRBJ2-7	15	NA	CASSGSGTLGYEQYF	TGTGCCAGCAGTGGTTCCGGGACACTCGGCTACGAGCAGTACTTC
TRBV5-6	TRBD1	TRBJ2-1	16	NA	CASRKPGTGLTNEQFF	TGTGCCAGCAGAAAACCCGGGACAGGTCTAACCAATGAGCAGTTCTTC
TRBV6-5	TRBD2	TRBJ2-3	14	NA	CASRRLAQTDTQYF	TGTGCCAGCAGAAGACTAGCGCAGACAGATACGCAGTATTTT